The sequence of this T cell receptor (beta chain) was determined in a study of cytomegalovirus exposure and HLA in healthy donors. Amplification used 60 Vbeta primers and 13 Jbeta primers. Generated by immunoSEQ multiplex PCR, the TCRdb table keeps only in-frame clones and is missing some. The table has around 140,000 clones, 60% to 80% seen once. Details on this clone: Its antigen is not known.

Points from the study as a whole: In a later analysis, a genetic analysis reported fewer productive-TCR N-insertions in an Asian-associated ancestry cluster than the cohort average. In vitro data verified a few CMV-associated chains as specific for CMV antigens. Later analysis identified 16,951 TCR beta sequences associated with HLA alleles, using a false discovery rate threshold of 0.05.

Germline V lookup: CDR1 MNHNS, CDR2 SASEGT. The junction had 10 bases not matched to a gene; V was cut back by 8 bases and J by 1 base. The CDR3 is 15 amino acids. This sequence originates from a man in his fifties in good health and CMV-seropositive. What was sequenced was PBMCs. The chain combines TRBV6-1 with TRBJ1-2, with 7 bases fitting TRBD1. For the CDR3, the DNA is TGTGCCAGCCTCTGGGGGACAGCCCATAACTATGGCTACACCTTC. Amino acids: CASLWGTAHNYGYTF.